The 11 T cell receptor beta chains reported below all come from one sample, sequenced in a study of cytomegalovirus exposure and HLA in healthy donors. Some clones are missing from TCRdb's copy, which holds only in-frame ones; the method was immunoSEQ multiplex PCR. This sample carries 150,000 to 200,000 clones, roughly 84% of them seen once, and the ten largest clones take 10%. Material: PBMCs. The receptors originated from a man aged 30-40 years in good health and CMV-seropositive.

The chain carries TRBV5-1 and TRBJ2-1, with a tentative D call TRBD2 (5 bases). Deletions cut 0 bases from V and 6 bases from J, with 7 bases between. Per the germline V gene, CDR1 is SGHRS and CDR2 is YFSETQ. The CDR3 has 13 amino acids. The CDR3 here is CASSLGGFNEQFF. In DNA form, the CDR3 reads TGCGCCAGCAGCTTGGGAGGGTTCAATGAGCAGTTCTTC.

As to this clone: Other DNA variants within this sample encode the same CDR3. The chain joins TRBV11-2 to TRBJ2-5; D is undetermined. Germline V gene lookup returns CDR1 SGHAT and CDR2 FQNNGV. CDR3 length: 11 amino acids. Trimming removed 5 bases at V and 2 bases at J, with 3 bases between. The CDR3 spells CASSLQETQYF. In DNA form, the CDR3 reads TGTGCCAGCAGCCTACAAGAGACCCAGTACTTC. Full variable domain (outside the CDR3, taken from reference TRBV11-2 and TRBJ2-5): EAGVAQSPRYKIIEKRQSVAFWCNPISGHATLYWYQQILGQGPKLLIQFQNNGVVDDSQLPKDRFSAERLKGVDSTLKIQPAKLEDSAVYLCASSLQETQYFGPGTRLLVL.

Details on this clone: This same CDR3 is encoded by further DNA sequences in the sample. This chain links TRBV27 with TRBJ2-1; no reliable D call. The CDR3 contains 15 residues. Germline V gene lookup returns CDR1 MNHEY and CDR2 SMNVEV (reference sequence). V lost 0 bases and J lost 0, with 6 bases in between. The CDR3 spells CASSLSPSSYNEQFF. DNA of the CDR3: TGTGCCAGCAGTTTATCCCCGAGCTCCTACAATGAGCAGTTCTTC.

The gene calls are TRBV6-1 and TRBJ2-7; 10 bases fit TRBD2. The V and J ends lost 10 bases and 0 bases, in that order; junction bases with no gene match: 9. The CDR3 is 15 amino acids. Germline values: CDR1 MNHNS, CDR2 SASEGT. DNA of the CDR3: TGTGCCACACCAAGCGGGGGGGGGAACTCCTACGAGCAGTACTTC. It is translated as CATPSGGGNSYEQYF.

This clone has only one observation. V is TRBV30 and J is TRBJ2-7; D is possibly TRBD1 (5 bases). Trimming shortened V by 2 bases and J by 5 bases, and 16 bases separated the two germline ends. The CDR3 contains 14 residues. In germline, CDR1 is GTSNPN, CDR2 SVGIG (reference sequence). This chain's CDR3 is CAWSPRQLRHEQYF. The CDR3 DNA reads as TGTGCCTGGAGTCCCCGACAGTTGCGGCACGAGCAGTACTTC.

This CDR3 reads CAISESGQNTEAFF. In DNA, the CDR3 is TGTGCCATCAGTGAGTCGGGGCAGAACACTGAAGCTTTCTTT. This chain connects TRBV10-3 to TRBJ1-1; possible D gene TRBD1, 5 bases. Deletions cut 0 bases from V and 1 base from J, with 6 bases between. Germline CDR1 and CDR2: ENHRY and SYGVKD. The CDR3 has 14 residues.

The chain joins TRBV23-1 to TRBJ2-3; TRBD2 agrees at 8 bases. TRBV23-1 is known as an ORF, though its function is uncertain. J lost 4 bases, V lost 3 bases, and 9 bases had no gene match. CDR3 length equals 16 residues. In nucleotides, the CDR3 is TGCGCCAGCAGTCAGAGAGTGACTAGCGTGGCAGATACGCAGTATTTT. Translating gives CASSQRVTSVADTQYF.

The chain joins TRBV28 to TRBJ2-7; a possible D gene is TRBD2 (6 bases). The CDR3 is 13 amino acids. Trimming removed 5 bases at V and 7 bases at J, with 15 bases between. Per the germline V gene, CDR1 is MDHEN and CDR2 is SYDVKM. The CDR3 DNA sequence: TGTGCCAGCAGTCGGACGGGAGTAGTAGAGCAGTACTTC. It is translated as CASSRTGVVEQYF.

The chain recombines TRBV5-1 with TRBJ2-7, with D perhaps TRBD1 (6 bases). With 2 bases removed from V and 5 bases from J, the gap between germline ends came to 17 bases. The CDR3 is 15 amino acids. Germline loops: CDR1 SGHRS, CDR2 YFSETQ. CDR3 nucleotides: TGCGCCAGCAGCTTCATCCAGGGGACCCTCCACGAGCAGTACTTC. It specifies CASSFIQGTLHEQYF.

The chain has TRBV11-3 and TRBJ2-3, with 8 bases identical to TRBD2. Germline CDR1 reads SGHNT; CDR2 reads YENEEA. The CDR3 totals 14 residues. V trimming: 8 bases; J trimming: 1 base; junction bases outside the gene matches: 5. This CDR3 is CASRGAGGTDTQYF. In nucleotides, the CDR3 is TGTGCCAGCCGTGGAGCGGGAGGCACAGATACGCAGTATTTT.

The genes are TRBV18 and TRBJ2-7, with a possible D match to TRBD2 (5 bases). Germline CDR1 KGHSH, CDR2 LQKENI. Trimming took 2 bases from V and 2 from J, leaving 7 bases between them. The CDR3 consists of 13 residues. The CDR3 loop reads CASSPDYPYEQYF. The CDR3 region has the DNA TGTGCCAGCTCACCAGACTACCCCTACGAGCAGTACTTC.